This TCR beta chain is drawn from a study of response to subunit inactivated influenza vaccine. TCRdb reprocessed the RT-PCR reads via MiXCR and lists one record per CDR3 protein. The data contain over 400,000 distinct CDR3 sequences, under 15% of them seen just once; the ten biggest clones take up around 13%. Germline V gives CDR1 DFQATT, CDR2 SNEGSKA (reference sequence). The CDR3 contains 13 residues. Trimming shortened V by 1 base and J by 5 bases, and 11 bases separated the two germline ends. The TCR sequence derives from a man aged 50-59 years who received an inactivated influenza vaccine. The V gene is TRBV20-1, the J gene TRBJ2-5, with a weak D call TRBD2 (6 bases). Specimen: PBMCs from blood, collected more than 35 days after vaccination. The CDR3 sequence: CSARGLARETQYF. The CDR3 DNA sequence: TGCAGTGCTAGAGGGCTAGCGAGGGAGACCCAGTACTTC.